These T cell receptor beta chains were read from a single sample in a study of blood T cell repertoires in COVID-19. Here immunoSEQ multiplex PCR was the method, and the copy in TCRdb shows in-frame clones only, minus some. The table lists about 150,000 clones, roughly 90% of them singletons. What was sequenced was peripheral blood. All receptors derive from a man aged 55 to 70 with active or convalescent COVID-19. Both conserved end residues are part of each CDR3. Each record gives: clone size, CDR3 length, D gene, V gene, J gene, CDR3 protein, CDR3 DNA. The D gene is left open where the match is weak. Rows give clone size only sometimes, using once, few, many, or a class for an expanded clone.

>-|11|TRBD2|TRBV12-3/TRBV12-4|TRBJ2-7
CASSLGGEQYF
TGTGCCAGCAGTTTGGGGGGGGAGCAGTACTTC
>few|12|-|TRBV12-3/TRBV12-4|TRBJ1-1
CASSLGQYEAFF
TGTGCCAGCAGTTTAGGACAGTATGAAGCTTTCTTT
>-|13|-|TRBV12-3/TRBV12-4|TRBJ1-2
CASRLQATSVNTF
TGTGCCAGCAGACTCCAGGCGACATCGGTAAACACCTTC
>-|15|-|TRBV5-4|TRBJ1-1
CASSRGQTQDTEAFF
TGTGCCAGCAGCCGGGGACAAACACAGGACACTGAAGCTTTCTTT
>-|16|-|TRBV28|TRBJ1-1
CASSLGGMVLNTEAFF
TGTGCCAGCAGTTTGGGAGGGATGGTCCTGAACACTGAAGCTTTCTTT
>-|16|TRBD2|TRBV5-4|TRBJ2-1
CASSSRGAGGPIEQFF
TGTGCCAGCAGCTCGCGGGGAGCGGGAGGGCCGATTGAGCAGTTCTTC
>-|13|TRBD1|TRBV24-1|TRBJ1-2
CATSGRQGYGYTF
TGTGCCACCAGTGGTCGACAGGGTTATGGCTACACCTTC
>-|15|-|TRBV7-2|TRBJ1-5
CASSLGTRGNQPQHF
TGTGCCAGCAGCTTAGGCACTCGGGGCAATCAGCCCCAGCATTTT
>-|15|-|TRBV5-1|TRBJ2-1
CASSFGGSSYNEQFF
TGCGCCAGCAGCTTCGGGGGTAGCTCCTACAATGAGCAGTTCTTC
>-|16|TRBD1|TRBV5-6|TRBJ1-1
CASSMIGTGPHTEAFF
TGTGCCAGCAGCATGATTGGGACAGGCCCCCACACTGAAGCTTTCTTT
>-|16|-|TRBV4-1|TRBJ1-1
CASSQGRGQRNTEAFF
TGCGCCAGCAGCCAAGGGCGGGGGCAAAGGAACACTGAAGCTTTCTTT
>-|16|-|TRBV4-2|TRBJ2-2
CASSQDGQWNTGELFF
TGTGCCAGCAGCCAAGATGGACAATGGAACACCGGGGAGCTGTTTTTT
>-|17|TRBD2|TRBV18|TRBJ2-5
CASSPRLGLPFSETQYF
TGTGCCAGCTCACCCCGCCTGGGACTACCTTTTTCGGAGACCCAGTACTTC